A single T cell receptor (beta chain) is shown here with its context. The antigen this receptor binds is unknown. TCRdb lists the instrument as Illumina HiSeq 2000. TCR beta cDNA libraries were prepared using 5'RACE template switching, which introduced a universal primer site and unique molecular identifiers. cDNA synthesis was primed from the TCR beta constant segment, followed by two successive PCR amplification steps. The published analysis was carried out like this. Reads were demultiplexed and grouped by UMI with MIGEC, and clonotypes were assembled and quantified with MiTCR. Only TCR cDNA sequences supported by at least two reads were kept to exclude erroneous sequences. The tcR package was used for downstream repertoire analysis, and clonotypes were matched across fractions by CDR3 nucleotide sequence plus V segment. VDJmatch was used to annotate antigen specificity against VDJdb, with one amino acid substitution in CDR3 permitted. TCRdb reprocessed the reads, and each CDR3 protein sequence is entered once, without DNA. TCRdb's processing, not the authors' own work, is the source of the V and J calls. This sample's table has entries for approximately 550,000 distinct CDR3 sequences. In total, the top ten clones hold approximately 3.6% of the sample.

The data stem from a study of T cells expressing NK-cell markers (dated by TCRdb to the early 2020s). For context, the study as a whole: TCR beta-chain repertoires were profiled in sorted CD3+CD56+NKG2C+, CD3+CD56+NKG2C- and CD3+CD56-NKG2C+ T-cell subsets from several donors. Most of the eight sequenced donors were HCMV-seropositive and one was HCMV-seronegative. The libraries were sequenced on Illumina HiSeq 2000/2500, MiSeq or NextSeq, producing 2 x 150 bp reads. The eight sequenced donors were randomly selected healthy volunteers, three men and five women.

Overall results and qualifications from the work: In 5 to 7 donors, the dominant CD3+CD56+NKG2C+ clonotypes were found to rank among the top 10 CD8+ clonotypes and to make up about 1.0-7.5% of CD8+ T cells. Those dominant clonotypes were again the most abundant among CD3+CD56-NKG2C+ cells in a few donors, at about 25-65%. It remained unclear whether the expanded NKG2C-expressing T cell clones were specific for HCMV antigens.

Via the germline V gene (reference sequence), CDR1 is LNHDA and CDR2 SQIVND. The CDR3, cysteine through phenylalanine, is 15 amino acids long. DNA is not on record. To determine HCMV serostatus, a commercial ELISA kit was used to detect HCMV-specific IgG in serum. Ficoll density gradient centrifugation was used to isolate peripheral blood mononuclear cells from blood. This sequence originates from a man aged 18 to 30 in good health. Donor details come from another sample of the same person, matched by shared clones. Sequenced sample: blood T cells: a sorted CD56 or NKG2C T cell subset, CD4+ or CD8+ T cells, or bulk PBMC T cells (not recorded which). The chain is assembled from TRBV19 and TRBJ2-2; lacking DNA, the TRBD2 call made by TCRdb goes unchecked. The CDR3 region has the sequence CASNGLAGVSGELFF.